These 14 T cell receptor beta chains came from one sample sequenced in a study of CD8 T cells in Susac syndrome. Reverse transcription used 0.5 to 1 ug RNA and random hexamers. Each CDR3 protein is one row after TCRdb ran MiXCR on the immunoSEQ multiplex PCR reads. The sample yields hundreds of thousands of distinct CDR3 sequences, around 91% seen once. Material: CD8+ T cells from PBMCs. The source is a human donor with multiple sclerosis.

The chain uses TRBV6-2 or TRBV6-3 and TRBJ2-1, with 14 bases that match TRBD2. CDR1 and CDR2 (germline): MNHEY, SVGEGT. The CDR3 contains 15 residues. J gave up 8 bases and V 2 bases, and 2 bases lay outside the gene matches. Here the CDR3 reads CASSYRLAGGHEQFF. DNA of the CDR3: TGTGCCAGCAGTTACAGACTAGCGGGGGGGCATGAGCAGTTCTTC.

This chain joins TRBV12-3 or TRBV12-4 and TRBJ2-7; 12 bases match TRBD1. The CDR3 spans 15 residues. Unmatched junction bases numbered 8, after V lost 5 bases and J lost 6 bases. Written as DNA, the CDR3 is TGTGCCAGCAGTCCTTGGGGGACAGGGGGCTTCGAGCAGTACTTC. Translated: CASSPWGTGGFEQYF.

This chain uses TRBV7-9 with TRBJ2-5, with TRBD1 identical over 9 bases. The V gene end was trimmed by 5 bases and the J gene end by 4 bases; junction bases not matched to a gene: 11. The CDR3 loop spans 16 amino acids. CDR1 is SEHNR, CDR2 FQNEAQ, per germline (reference sequence). CDR3 residues: CASSTQQGAVGETQYF. The CDR3 DNA reads as TGTGCCAGCAGCACCCAACAGGGGGCAGTGGGAGAGACCCAGTACTTC.

V and J are TRBV20-1 and TRBJ2-7; 14 nucleotides line up with TRBD2. Germline CDR1 reads DFQATT; CDR2 reads SNEGSKA (reference sequence). This CDR3 has 15 residues. Trimming removed 4 bases from V and 3 bases from J; junction bases left unmatched: 5. The CDR3 nucleotides are TGCAGTGCTAAGGGACTAGCGGGGGACAACTACGAGCAGTACTTC. It encodes CSAKGLAGDNYEQYF.

This sequence joins TRBV7-9 and TRBJ1-2, with D tentatively TRBD1 (5 bases). Trimming removed 4 bases from V and 7 bases from J, with 16 bases in between. The CDR3 extends over 14 amino acids. In germline, CDR1 is SEHNR, CDR2 FQNEAQ (reference sequence). CDR3 protein: CASSSEEGRSGYTF. The CDR3 bases are TGTGCCAGCAGCTCCGAGGAGGGGAGGAGTGGCTACACCTTC.

This chain uses TRBV12-5 with TRBJ2-1; D unresolved. Trimming stripped 6 bases from V and 10 bases from J, with 13 bases between. Germline V gene data show CDR1 as LGHNT and CDR2 as FRNRAP. The CDR3 is made up of 12 amino acids. The CDR3 region is CASGLTEREQFF. The DNA of the CDR3 is TGTGCTAGTGGCCTAACAGAAAGGGAGCAGTTCTTC.

This clonotype was detected a few times. This chain joins TRBV25-1 and TRBJ2-3; 7 bases match TRBD2. This CDR3 has 13 residues. Looked up from germline, CDR1 is MGHDK and CDR2 is SYGVNS. Trimming took 1 base from V and 5 from J; bases not matched to a gene: 0. CDR3 loop: CASSEWGGDTQYF. The DNA of the CDR3 is TGTGCCAGCAGTGAATGGGGGGGAGATACGCAGTATTTT.

The V call is TRBV7-9, the J call TRBJ2-1, with TRBD2 matching 7 bases. The CDR3 spans 14 residues. The trim removed 5 bases at V and 7 bases at J, leaving 8 bases unmatched. The germline V gene encodes CDR1 SEHNR and CDR2 FQNEAQ (reference sequence). The CDR3 DNA reads as TGTGCCAGCAGCCCCCCGGGAGCGGGGAATGAGCAGTTCTTC. Amino acids: CASSPPGAGNEQFF. The full variable domain, with the rest looked up from reference TRBV7-9 and TRBJ2-1, is DTGVSQNPRHKITKRGQNVTFRCDPISEHNRLYWYRQTLGQGPEFLTYFQNEAQLEKSRLLSDRFSAERPKGSFSTLEIQRTEQGDSAMYLCASSPPGAGNEQFFGPGTRLTVL.

This clonotype was picked up a small number of times. The chain carries TRBV29-1 and TRBJ2-1; unclear D gene. Germline lookup yields CDR1 SQVTM and CDR2 ANQGSEA. The CDR3 consists of 14 residues. V lost 1 base and J lost 0, with 7 bases in between. CDR3 in DNA: TGCAGCGTTGAAGGAGTGAGCTCCTACAATGAGCAGTTCTTC. It encodes CSVEGVSSYNEQFF.

The rearrangement uses TRBV24-1 and TRBJ2-1, with TRBD2 matching over 7 bases. The CDR3 length is 13 residues. With 9 bases clipped from V and 3 bases from J, the junction kept 4 bases outside the gene matches. Germline V gene sequence: CDR1 KGHDR, CDR2 SFDVKD. CDR3 amino acids: CATSGTIYNEQFF. The CDR3 DNA sequence: TGTGCCACCTCAGGGACTATCTACAATGAGCAGTTCTTC.

The chain couples TRBV29-1 to TRBJ2-3; D unresolved. The CDR3 has 14 residues. Trimming removed 6 bases at V and 3 bases at J, with 16 bases between. From germline, CDR1 is SQVTM and CDR2 ANQGSEA. The DNA for the CDR3 is TGCAGCGTCCCCTCGCCTGGGAAGACAGATACGCAGTATTTT. This sequence encodes CSVPSPGKTDTQYF.

The rearrangement uses TRBV5-1 and TRBJ2-1, with D possibly matching TRBD1 (5 bases). The CDR3 sequence is 16 residues long. V was pared by 1 base and J by 0 bases, with 11 bases between. Germline V gives CDR1 SGHRS, CDR2 YFSETQ. The CDR3 DNA is TGCGCCAGCAGCTTGTCTGGGGCCCGCTCCTACAATGAGCAGTTCTTC. Its protein product is CASSLSGARSYNEQFF. Drawing the rest from reference TRBV5-1 and TRBJ2-1, the complete variable domain is KAGVTQTPRYLIKTRGQQVTLSCSPISGHRSVSWYQQTPGQGLQFLFEYFSETQRNKGNFPGRFSGRQFSNSRSEMNVSTLELGDSALYLCASSLSGARSYNEQFFGPGTRLTVL.

The chain links TRBV28 to TRBJ2-2; tentatively, D is TRBD1 or TRBD2 (5 bases each). Germline V CDR1 and CDR2: MDHEN, SYDVKM. V was shortened by 6 bases and J by 3 bases, with 11 bases between the two germline ends. The CDR3 totals 14 residues. CDR3 DNA sequence: TGTGCCAGCAGGCCGGGACCGTACACCGGGGAGCTGTTTTTT. Translation gives CASRPGPYTGELFF.

The V gene is TRBV9, the J gene TRBJ1-1; D not certain. The CDR3 is 14 residues long. Trimming removed 0 bases from V and 0 bases from J, with 6 bases in between. The germline CDR1 and CDR2 sequences are SGDLS and YYNGEE. CDR3 protein: CASSVVSVNTEAFF. The CDR3 DNA sequence: TGTGCCAGCAGCGTAGTAAGTGTGAACACTGAAGCTTTCTTT.